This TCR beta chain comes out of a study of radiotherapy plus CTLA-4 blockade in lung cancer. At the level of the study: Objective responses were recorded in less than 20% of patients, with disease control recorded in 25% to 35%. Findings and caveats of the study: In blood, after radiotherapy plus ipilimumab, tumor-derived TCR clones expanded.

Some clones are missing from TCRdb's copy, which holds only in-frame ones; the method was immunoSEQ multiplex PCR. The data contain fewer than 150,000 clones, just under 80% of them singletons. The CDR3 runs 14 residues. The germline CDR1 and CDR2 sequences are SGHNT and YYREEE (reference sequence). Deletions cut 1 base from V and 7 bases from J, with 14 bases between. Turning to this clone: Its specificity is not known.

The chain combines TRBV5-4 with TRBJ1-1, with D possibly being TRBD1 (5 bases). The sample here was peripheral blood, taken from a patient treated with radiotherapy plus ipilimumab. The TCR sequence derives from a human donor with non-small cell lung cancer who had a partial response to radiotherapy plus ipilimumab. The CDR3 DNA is TGTGCCAGCAGCTTGACGCGGGGGAGCAATGAAGCTTTCTTT. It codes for CASSLTRGSNEAFF. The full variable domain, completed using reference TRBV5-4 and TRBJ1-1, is ETGVTQSPTHLIKTRGQQVTLRCSSQSGHNTVSWYQQALGQGPQFIFQYYREEENGRGNFPPRFSGLQFPNYSSELNVNALELDDSALYLCASSLTRGSNEAFFGQGTRLTVV.